The clone carrying this T cell receptor (beta chain) was recorded once. This CDR3 is built from 15 residues. V gave up 6 bases and J gave up 1 base; unmatched junction bases: 8. Germline values: CDR1 MNHEY, CDR2 SVGAGI. The data belong to a study of blood T cell repertoires in COVID-19. Study summary: Spain, Italy and the United States supplied samples that represented acute and convalescent COVID-19. PBMCs, B-cell-depleted T cells, or T cells provided the cDNA or gDNA that made up the material.

In the original processing: By means of reference gene primer amplification, nucleated cell counts were estimated. Measured with immunoSEQ multiplex PCR; TCRdb has only the in-frame clones, and not every one. That table gives V, J and clone size, and the DNA gave D and trimming. There are about 440,000 clones in the sample; 75% to 90% occur only once, and 4% to 5.5% lies in the top ten. This TCR derives from a woman in her twenties or thirties with acute or convalescent COVID-19. Source material: peripheral blood. J is TRBJ2-5 and V is TRBV6-5; 7 bases map to TRBD1. In DNA, the CDR3 is TGTGCCAGCAGGACCAGACAGGGAACCCAAGAGACCCAGTACTTC. Protein product: CASRTRQGTQETQYF.